A single sample is the source of the 2 T cell receptor beta chains below, sequenced in a study of T cell repertoires in cytomegalovirus infection. For these receptors, no antigen is known. Using its own MiXCR run on the reads, TCRdb lists one record per CDR3 protein. This sample has roughly 990,000 distinct CDR3 sequences; less than 40% occur once, and the top ten carry around 15%. The sequencing here drew on cultured CD8+ T cells from PBMCs, taken from culture after CMV antigen stimulation. All receptors come from a human donor in good health (CMV status not recorded). Some clones in this sample may be carry-over from other donors' samples.

The chain recombines TRBV19 with TRBJ1-1; D is unclear. V lost 4 bases and J 8 bases, leaving 11 bases between the germline ends. CDR3 length: 12 residues. Germline CDR1 reads LNHDA; CDR2 reads SQIVND (reference sequence). CDR3 region: CASSRTTVEAFF. In DNA form, the CDR3 reads TGTGCCAGTAGTAGAACCACGGTAGAAGCTTTCTTT.

The chain uses TRBV14 and TRBJ2-1; maybe TRBD1 (6 bases). The length of the CDR3 is 15 residues. V was pared by 4 bases and J by 4 bases, with 14 bases between. Per the germline V gene, CDR1 is SGHDN and CDR2 is FVKESK. CDR3 loop: CASSRGQRIYNEQFF. As DNA, the CDR3 is TGTGCCAGCAGCCGAGGACAGAGGATATACAATGAGCAGTTCTTC.